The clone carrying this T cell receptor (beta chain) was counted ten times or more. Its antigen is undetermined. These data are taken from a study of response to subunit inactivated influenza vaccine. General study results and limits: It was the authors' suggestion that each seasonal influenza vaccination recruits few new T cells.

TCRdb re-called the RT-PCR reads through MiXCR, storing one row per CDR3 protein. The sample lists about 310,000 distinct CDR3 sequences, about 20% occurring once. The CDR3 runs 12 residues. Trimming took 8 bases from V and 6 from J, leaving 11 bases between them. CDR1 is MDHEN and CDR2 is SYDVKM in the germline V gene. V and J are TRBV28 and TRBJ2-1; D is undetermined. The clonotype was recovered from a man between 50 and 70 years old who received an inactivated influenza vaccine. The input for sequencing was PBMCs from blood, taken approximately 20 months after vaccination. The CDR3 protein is CASSLFGNEQFF. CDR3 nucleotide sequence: TGTGCCAGCTCTCTCTTCGGCAATGAGCAGTTCTTC. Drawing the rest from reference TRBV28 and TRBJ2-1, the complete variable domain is DVKVTQSSRYLVKRTGEKVFLECVQDMDHENMFWYRQDPGLGLRLIYFSYDVKMKEKGDIPEGYSVSREKKERFSLILESASTNQTSMYLCASSLFGNEQFFGPGTRLTVL.